These T cell receptor beta chains were read from a single sample in a study of tissue T cells after allogeneic stem cell transplantation. The protocol was immunoSEQ multiplex PCR, while the TCRdb copy is restricted to in-frame clones and leaves out a portion. This sample has roughly 990 clones, with around 92% found just once. Sample: spleen tissue, taken at autopsy. Receptors were obtained from an older male patient with steroid-refractory graft-versus-host disease after an allogeneic stem cell transplant. T cells may partly derive from the graft donor. The CDR3 runs from the conserved cysteine through the conserved F or W. A D gene is named only where the DNA matches it firmly. Not every row has a clone size; where given, it reads once, few, many or a size class.

v_gene	abundance	d_gene	j_gene	CDR3nt	CDR3aa
TRBV27	.	TRBD1	TRBJ2-2	TGTGCCAGCGGGGGACAGTCGGGCACCGGGGAGCTGTTTTTT	CASGGQSGTGELFF
TRBV27	.	.	TRBJ2-7	TGTGCCAGCAGTTCGGTAAACTACGAGCAGTACTTC	CASSSVNYEQYF
TRBV7-8	.	.	TRBJ1-2	TGTGCCAGCAGCTGGCAGGGCTATGGCTACACCTTC	CASSWQGYGYTF
TRBV7-8	.	TRBD2	TRBJ2-3	TGTGCCAGCAGCGCAAGGACTAGCGGGTTCTTCACAGATACGCAGTATTTT	CASSARTSGFFTDTQYF
TRBV9	once	.	TRBJ1-3	TGTGCCAGCAGCGTAGCTCAGGACCTCTCTGGAAACACCATATATTTT	CASSVAQDLSGNTIYF
TRBV5-1	.	.	TRBJ2-5	TGCGCCAGCAGCTTGGACGGTCGGGAAGAGACCCAGTACTTC	CASSLDGREETQYF
TRBV9	few	.	TRBJ1-1	TGTGCCAGCAGCGTGAGTCCAGATGGTTACACTGAAGCTTTCTTT	CASSVSPDGYTEAFF
TRBV19	.	TRBD1	TRBJ2-3	TGTGCCAGTAACGAATATGACAGGGAATTCGCAGATACGCAGTATTTT	CASNEYDREFADTQYF
TRBV7-2	.	.	TRBJ2-1	TGTGCCAGCAGCTTAGATCTCACTAGCCTCTACAATGAGCAGTTCTTC	CASSLDLTSLYNEQFF
TRBV28	once	.	TRBJ1-3	TGTGCCAGTGGCGTTTCTGGAAACACCATATATTTT	CASGVSGNTIYF
TRBV18	.	.	TRBJ1-1	TGTGCCAGCTCACCACAGACAGAAAACACTGAAGCTTTCTTT	CASSPQTENTEAFF
TRBV29-1	few	.	TRBJ1-1	TGCAGCGTTGAAGAGGTAGGAGCTTTCTTT	CSVEEVGAFF
TRBV10-2	.	TRBD1	TRBJ1-1	TGCGCCAGCGGACAGGGTGAGAACACTGAAGCTTTCTTT	CASGQGENTEAFF
TRBV5-4	.	TRBD1	TRBJ2-7	TGTGCCAGCAGCCCCGGGACAGGTTTCTACGAGCAGTACTTC	CASSPGTGFYEQYF
TRBV25-1	.	TRBD2	TRBJ2-3	TGTGCCAGCAGTGGGGCTAGCGGGGGGACCACAGATACGCAGTATTTT	CASSGASGGTTDTQYF
TRBV12-3/TRBV12-4	once	TRBD1	TRBJ1-1	TGTGCCAGCAGTTTCGGGGCAGGGGGAGAAGCTTTCTTT	CASSFGAGGEAFF
TRBV5-1	.	TRBD1	TRBJ1-5	TGCGCCAGCAGCTTAAGGACAGGGGGCGATCAGCCCCAGCATTTT	CASSLRTGGDQPQHF
TRBV4-2	.	.	TRBJ2-7	TGTGCCAGCAGCGCGGGATACGAGCAGTACTTC	CASSAGYEQYF
TRBV6-1	.	TRBD2	TRBJ2-5	TGTGCCAGCAGTGAACTAGCGGGGGGGCAAGAGACCCAGTACTTC	CASSELAGGQETQYF
TRBV14	.	.	TRBJ2-7	TGTGCCAGCAGCCAAGAGAGGGGGACCTCGCGTAGGGAGCAGTACTTC	CASSQERGTSRREQYF
TRBV20-1	.	.	TRBJ2-1	TGCAGTGCTAGTTCAGGGGGGATCAATGAGCAGTTCTTC	CSASSGGINEQFF
TRBV5-5	.	.	TRBJ1-1	TGTGCCAGCAGCTTAGGACGGAACATGAACACTGAAGCTTTCTTT	CASSLGRNMNTEAFF
TRBV11-1	.	.	TRBJ2-3	TGTGCCAGCACCACAAGGGGGGCCGTAGATACGCAGTATTTT	CASTTRGAVDTQYF
TRBV5-1	.	.	TRBJ2-6	TGCGCCAGCAGCTCGTTGCCTGCTGGGGCCAACGTCCTGACTTTC	CASSSLPAGANVLTF
TRBV29-1	.	.	TRBJ2-7	TGCAGCGTTGTGCTGGACAGCTACGAGCAGTACTTC	CSVVLDSYEQYF
TRBV11-2	.	.	TRBJ1-4	TGTGCCAGCAGCCTCCAACCCACTACTTGGGCCTCAAATGAAAAACTGTTTTTT	CASSLQPTTWASNEKLFF
TRBV28	once	.	TRBJ1-5	TGTGCCAGCAGCAAGGGGGGCAGCAATCAGCCCCAGCATTTT	CASSKGGSNQPQHF
TRBV12-5	.	TRBD1	TRBJ2-1	TGTGCTAGTGGTTTGGAGGGGACAGGCCCGCCTGTGGGGGAGCAGTTCTTC	CASGLEGTGPPVGEQFF
TRBV19	.	.	TRBJ2-1	TGTGCCACAAGGCCATTCTCCTACAATGAGCAGTTCTTC	CATRPFSYNEQFF
TRBV5-4	.	.	TRBJ2-1	TGTGCCAGCAGCTCCGGACCGGCGGCGGAGAACAATGAGCAGTTCTTC	CASSSGPAAENNEQFF
TRBV27	.	.	TRBJ2-6	TGTGCCAGCAGGGGAGCGGGTTCCTCTGGGGCCAACGTCCTGACTTTC	CASRGAGSSGANVLTF
TRBV5-1	.	.	TRBJ1-2	TGCGCCAGCAGCTTGGCCTGGAGCTCCCCTGGCTACACCTTC	CASSLAWSSPGYTF
TRBV9	.	.	TRBJ1-5	TGTGCCAGCAGCGATAGACAGGGCAATCAGCCCCAGCATTTT	CASSDRQGNQPQHF
TRBV10-3	.	.	TRBJ2-7	TGTGCCATCAGCCACTCCCGTTCACCAGGTGTCGAGCAGTACTTC	CAISHSRSPGVEQYF
TRBV7-9	.	TRBD2	TRBJ2-3	TGTGCCAGCAACCCCCGCGGGGGTAAGACAGATACGCAGTATTTT	CASNPRGGKTDTQYF
TRBV27	.	TRBD1	TRBJ1-1	TGTGCCAGCAGTCGCGGTGCTTGGGACAGGGAGAACACTGAAGCTTTCTTT	CASSRGAWDRENTEAFF
TRBV28	few	.	TRBJ2-7	TGTGCCAGCAGTTTTACGGATGGCAGACGATTGGGGCAGTACTTC	CASSFTDGRRLGQYF
TRBV3-1/TRBV3-2	.	.	TRBJ2-3	TGTGCCAGCAGCCAAGAAGTGGACAGAAGGGCCACAGATACGCAGTATTTT	CASSQEVDRRATDTQYF
TRBV4-2	.	.	TRBJ1-4	TGTGCCAGCAGCCAAGGAGGGCTGGATGAAAAACTGTTTTTT	CASSQGGLDEKLFF
TRBV3-1/TRBV3-2	.	.	TRBJ1-1	TGTGCCAGCAGCCAAGTAGAGAACACTGAAGCTTTCTTT	CASSQVENTEAFF
TRBV21-1	.	.	TRBJ2-6	TGTGCCAGCAGCAATAGGTTACTACAACAAGGTCGGGCCAACGTCCTGACTTTC	CASSNRLLQQGRANVLTF
TRBV19	.	.	TRBJ1-3	TGTGCCAGTAGTTACCTAAAGGACCCTGGAAACACCATATATTTT	CASSYLKDPGNTIYF
TRBV9	.	.	TRBJ1-4	TGTGCCAGCAGCGCCCCCAATGAAAAACTGTTTTTT	CASSAPNEKLFF
TRBV27	.	TRBD1	TRBJ1-2	TGTGCCAGCCGTACCGGGACAGCTGGCTACACCTTC	CASRTGTAGYTF
TRBV28	.	.	TRBJ1-2	TGTGCCAGCAGTTTAGAGGAATGGAGGAGCTACACCTTC	CASSLEEWRSYTF
TRBV27	.	.	TRBJ2-3	TGTGCCAGTGGGGGTGGGCTAGCAGCATTTGGCACAGATACGCAGTATTTT	CASGGGLAAFGTDTQYF
TRBV28	.	.	TRBJ1-1	TGTGCCAGCAGCCCGGGCATGAACACTGAAGCTTTCTTT	CASSPGMNTEAFF
TRBV6-5	.	.	TRBJ1-4	TGTGCCAGCAGTTCGGAGGGAGGAGAAAAACTGTTTTTT	CASSSEGGEKLFF
TRBV27	.	.	TRBJ1-1	TGTGCCAGCAGTTTATCGGGGAGGGTACGAACTGAAGCTTTCTTT	CASSLSGRVRTEAFF
TRBV9	.	.	TRBJ2-3	TGTGCCAGCAGCCCACTAGATATAAGTACAGATACGCAGTATTTT	CASSPLDISTDTQYF
TRBV7-9	.	TRBD1	TRBJ1-2	TGTGCCAGCAGCCGTGATACAGGGGGCGCGTATGGCTACACCTTC	CASSRDTGGAYGYTF
TRBV6-6	.	.	TRBJ1-1	TGTGCCAGTAATCGTCGGGGCAGGGAGCCTGAAGCTTTCTTT	CASNRRGREPEAFF
TRBV6-1	.	TRBD2	TRBJ2-5	TGTGCCAGCAGTGAATTGAGCGGGGGACAAGAGACCCAGTACTTC	CASSELSGGQETQYF
TRBV5-4	.	.	TRBJ2-5	TGTGCCAGCAGTTCGTACATGGCGAAGACCCAGTACTTC	CASSSYMAKTQYF
TRBV19	.	TRBD1	TRBJ2-7	TGTGCCAGTAGCCTCGGGACAGACTACGAGCAGTACTTC	CASSLGTDYEQYF
TRBV4-2	.	.	TRBJ1-4	TGTGCCAGCAGCCTCGGTACGGGGGGGGTTTTCGGGGAAAAACTGTTTTTT	CASSLGTGGVFGEKLFF
TRBV10-3	.	TRBD1	TRBJ1-6	TGTGCCATCAGTCCCCGGACAGGGGATAATTCACCCCTCCACTTT	CAISPRTGDNSPLHF
TRBV4-1	.	.	TRBJ2-2	TGCGCCAGCAGCCAAGGGCCGCCCGGCGGATGGCAAGGGGAGCTGTTTTTT	CASSQGPPGGWQGELFF
TRBV5-1	.	.	TRBJ2-7	TGCGCCAGCAGCTTGGATTCCGGGTATTTCGAGCAGTACTTC	CASSLDSGYFEQYF